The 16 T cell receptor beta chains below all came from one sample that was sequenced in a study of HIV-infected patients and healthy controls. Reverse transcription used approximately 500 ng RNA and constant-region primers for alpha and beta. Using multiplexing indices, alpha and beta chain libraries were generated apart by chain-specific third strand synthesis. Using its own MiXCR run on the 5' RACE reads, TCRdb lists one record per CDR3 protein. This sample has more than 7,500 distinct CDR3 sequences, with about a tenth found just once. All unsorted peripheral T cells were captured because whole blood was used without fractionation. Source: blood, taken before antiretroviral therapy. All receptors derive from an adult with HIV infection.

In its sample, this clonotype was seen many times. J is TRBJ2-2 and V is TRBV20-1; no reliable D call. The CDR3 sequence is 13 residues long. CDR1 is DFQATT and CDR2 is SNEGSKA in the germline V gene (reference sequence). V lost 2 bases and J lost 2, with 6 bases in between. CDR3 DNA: TGCAGTGCTAGACGGGCAAACACCGGGGAGCTGTTTTTT. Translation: CSARRANTGELFF.

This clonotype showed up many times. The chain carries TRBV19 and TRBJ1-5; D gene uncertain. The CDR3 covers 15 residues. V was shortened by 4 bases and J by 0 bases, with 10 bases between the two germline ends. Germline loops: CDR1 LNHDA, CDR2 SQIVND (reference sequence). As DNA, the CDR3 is TGTGCCAGTAGTAACTCGGATTATAGCAATCAGCCCCAGCATTTT. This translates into CASSNSDYSNQPQHF.

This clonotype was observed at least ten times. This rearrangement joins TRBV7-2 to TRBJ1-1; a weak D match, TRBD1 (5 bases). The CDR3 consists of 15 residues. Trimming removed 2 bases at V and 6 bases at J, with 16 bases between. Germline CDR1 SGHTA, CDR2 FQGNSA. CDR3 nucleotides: TGTGCCAGCAGCTTAAAGGAGCAGGGCAGGGCTGAAGCTTTCTTT. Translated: CASSLKEQGRAEAFF.

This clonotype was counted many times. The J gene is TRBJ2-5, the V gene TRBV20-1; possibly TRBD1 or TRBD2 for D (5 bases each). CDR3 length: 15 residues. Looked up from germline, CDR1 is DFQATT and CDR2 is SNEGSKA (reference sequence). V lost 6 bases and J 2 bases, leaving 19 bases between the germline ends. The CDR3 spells CSANAGMGVQETQYF. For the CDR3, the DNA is TGCAGTGCGAACGCAGGGATGGGGGTACAAGAGACCCAGTACTTC.

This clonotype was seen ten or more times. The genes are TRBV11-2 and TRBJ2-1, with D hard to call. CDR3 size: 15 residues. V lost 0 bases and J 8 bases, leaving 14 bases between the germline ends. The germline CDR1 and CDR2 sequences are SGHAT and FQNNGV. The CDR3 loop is CASSLEDVPGDEQFF. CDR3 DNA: TGTGCCAGCAGCTTAGAGGATGTGCCTGGGGATGAGCAGTTCTTC.

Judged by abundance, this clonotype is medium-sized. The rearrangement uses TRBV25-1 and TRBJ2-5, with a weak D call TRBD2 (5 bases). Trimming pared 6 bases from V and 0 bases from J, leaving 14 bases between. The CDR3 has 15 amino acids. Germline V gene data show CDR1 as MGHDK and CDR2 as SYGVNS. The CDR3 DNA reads TGTGCCAGCAGCACCTCAGCGGCCTACCAAGAGACCCAGTACTTC. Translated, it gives CASSTSAAYQETQYF.

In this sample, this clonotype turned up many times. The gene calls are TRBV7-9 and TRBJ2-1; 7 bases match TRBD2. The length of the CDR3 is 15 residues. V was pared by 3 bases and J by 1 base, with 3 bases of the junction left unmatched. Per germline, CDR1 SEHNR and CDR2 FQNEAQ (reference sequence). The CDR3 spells CASSLRERSYNEQFF. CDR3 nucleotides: TGTGCCAGCAGCTTGCGGGAGAGATCCTACAATGAGCAGTTCTTC.

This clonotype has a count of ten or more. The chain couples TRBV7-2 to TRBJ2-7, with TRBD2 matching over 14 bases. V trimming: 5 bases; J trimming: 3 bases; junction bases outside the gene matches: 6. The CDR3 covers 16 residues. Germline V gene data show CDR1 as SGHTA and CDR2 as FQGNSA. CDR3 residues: CASSTFGTSGGYEQYF. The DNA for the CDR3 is TGTGCCAGCAGCACATTCGGGACTAGCGGGGGCTACGAGCAGTACTTC.

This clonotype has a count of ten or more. The CDR3 protein is CASSLGTSGASTDTQYF. The DNA for the CDR3 is TGTGCCAGCAGCTTAGGGACTAGCGGTGCTAGCACAGATACGCAGTATTTT. This chain connects TRBV7-3 to TRBJ2-3, with 11 bases that match TRBD2. This CDR3 has 17 amino acids. The J segment lost 0 bases and the V segment lost 2 bases, leaving 4 bases of the junction unmatched. Germline CDR1 SGHTA, CDR2 FQGTGA.

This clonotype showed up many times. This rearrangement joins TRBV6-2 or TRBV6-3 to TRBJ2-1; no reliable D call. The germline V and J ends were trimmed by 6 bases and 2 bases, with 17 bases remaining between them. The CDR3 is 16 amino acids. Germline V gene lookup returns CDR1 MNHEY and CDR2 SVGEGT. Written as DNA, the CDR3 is TGTGCCAGCAGCCCCCTGCTAGGGCGGCCCTACAATGAGCAGTTCTTC. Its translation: CASSPLLGRPYNEQFF.

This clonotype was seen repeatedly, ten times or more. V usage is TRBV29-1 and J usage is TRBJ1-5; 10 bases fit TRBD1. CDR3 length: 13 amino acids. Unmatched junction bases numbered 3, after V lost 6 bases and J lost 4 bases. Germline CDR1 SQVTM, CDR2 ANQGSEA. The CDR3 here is CSVGQGVNQPQHF. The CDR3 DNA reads TGCAGCGTCGGACAGGGGGTGAATCAGCCCCAGCATTTT.

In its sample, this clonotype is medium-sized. The CDR3 DNA follows: TGTGCCAGCAACCAACAGGGACGGAGCACCGGGGAGCTGTTTTTT. This codes for CASNQQGRSTGELFF. The V call is TRBV6-5, the J call TRBJ2-2; the D gene is possibly TRBD1 (6 bases). The ends were cut back, 7 bases at V and 4 bases at J, with 16 bases in the middle. The CDR3 is made up of 15 amino acids. Germline CDR1 is MNHEY and CDR2 is SVGAGI.

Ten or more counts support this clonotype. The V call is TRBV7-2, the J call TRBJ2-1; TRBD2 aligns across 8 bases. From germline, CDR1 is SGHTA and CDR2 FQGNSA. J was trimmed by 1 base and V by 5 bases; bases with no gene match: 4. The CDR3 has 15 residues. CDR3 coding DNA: TGTGCCAGCAGCCGTAGCGGGACTTCCTACAATGAGCAGTTCTTC. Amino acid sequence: CASSRSGTSYNEQFF.

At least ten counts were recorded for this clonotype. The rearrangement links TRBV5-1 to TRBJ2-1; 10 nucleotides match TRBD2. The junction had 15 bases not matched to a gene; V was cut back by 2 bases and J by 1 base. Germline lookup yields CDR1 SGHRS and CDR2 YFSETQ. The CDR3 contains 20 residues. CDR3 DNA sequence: TGCGCCAGCAGCTTCCCCGCACCAACCACACTAGCGGGATCCTACAATGAGCAGTTCTTC. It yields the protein CASSFPAPTTLAGSYNEQFF.

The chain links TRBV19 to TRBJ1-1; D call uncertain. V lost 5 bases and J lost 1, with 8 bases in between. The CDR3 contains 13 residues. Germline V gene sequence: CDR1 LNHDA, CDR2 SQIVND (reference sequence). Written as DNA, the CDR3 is TGTGCCAGTAGTTTCAGATCGAACACTGAAGCTTTCTTT. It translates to CASSFRSNTEAFF.

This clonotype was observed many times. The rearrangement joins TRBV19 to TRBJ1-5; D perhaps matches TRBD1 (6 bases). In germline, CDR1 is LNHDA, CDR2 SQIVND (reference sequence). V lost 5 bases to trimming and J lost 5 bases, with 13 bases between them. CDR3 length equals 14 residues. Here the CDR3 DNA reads TGTGCCAGTAGTGAGGACAGACTGTATCAGCCCCAGCATTTT. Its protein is CASSEDRLYQPQHF.